The 21 T cell receptor beta chains reported below all come from one sample, sequenced in a study of T-cell reconstitution after alpha-beta-depleted transplantation in children. As it was prepared, the TCRbeta library received unique molecular identifiers. From the PCR reads, TCRdb called clonotypes with MiXCR, one entry per CDR3 protein. This table holds hundreds of thousands of distinct CDR3 sequences, approximately 15% found once. This sample comprised PBMCs from the stem cell graft donor, obtained from the stem cell graft. The receptors were sampled from a human donor who donated a stem cell graft to a child with acute myeloid leukemia.

This clonotype has a count of ten or more. The chain employs TRBV20-1 and TRBJ1-5; D gene ambiguous. The length of the CDR3 is 13 residues. Germline loops: CDR1 DFQATT, CDR2 SNEGSKA (reference sequence). V was pared by 6 bases and J by 4 bases, with 13 bases between. CDR3 protein: CSANINRNQPQHF. DNA of the CDR3: TGCAGTGCCAACATAAATCGAAATCAGCCCCAGCATTTT.

This clonotype was observed at least ten times. V usage is TRBV5-6 and J usage is TRBJ2-5; D remains ambiguous. V lost 4 bases and J 1 base, leaving 8 bases between the germline ends. This CDR3 region has 13 residues. Germline V gene sequence: CDR1 SGHDT, CDR2 YYEEEE. The CDR3 loop is CASSGVSQETQYF. DNA for the CDR3: TGTGCCAGCAGCGGTGTTTCCCAAGAGACCCAGTACTTC.

The V and J genes are TRBV9 and TRBJ2-3, with D perhaps TRBD2 (6 bases). Looked up from germline, CDR1 is SGDLS and CDR2 is YYNGEE. The CDR3 spans 13 residues. V lost 2 bases to trimming and J lost 6 bases, with 10 bases between them. The CDR3 is CASSVGGNDTQYF. The CDR3, as DNA: TGTGCCAGCAGCGTCGGCGGGAACGATACGCAGTATTTT.

Ten or more counts support this clonotype. This chain links TRBV20-1 with TRBJ2-3; 12 positions agree with TRBD2. The CDR3 is made up of 16 amino acids. V shed 5 bases, J shed 2 bases, and the junction held 8 bases outside the gene matches. The V gene's germline CDR1 is DFQATT and CDR2 SNEGSKA (reference sequence). CDR3 loop: CSASSTSGGLTDTQYF. DNA for the CDR3: TGCAGTGCTTCCTCGACTAGCGGGGGCCTCACAGATACGCAGTATTTT.

This clonotype was observed at least ten times. The chain links TRBV20-1 to TRBJ1-5, with 7 positions matching TRBD1. The CDR3 is 14 residues long. Trimming removed 2 bases from V and 3 bases from J; junction bases left unmatched: 4. The germline CDR1 and CDR2 sequences are DFQATT and SNEGSKA (reference sequence). CDR3 DNA sequence: TGCAGTGCTAGATCCGGGACAGTCAATCAGCCCCAGCATTTT. Its protein is CSARSGTVNQPQHF.

This clonotype was picked up many times. Here the CDR3 reads CSVARRGILPEAFF. For the CDR3, the DNA is TGCAGCGTTGCCAGGAGGGGTATATTGCCTGAAGCTTTCTTT. The chain employs TRBV29-1 and TRBJ1-1, with D possibly being TRBD1 (5 bases). Germline V gives CDR1 SQVTM, CDR2 ANQGSEA. The ends were cut back, 4 bases at V and 6 bases at J, with 18 bases in the middle. This CDR3 is built from 14 residues.

In this sample, this clonotype turned up a few times. The CDR3 loop reads CASSRTGAPLHF. The CDR3 coding sequence is TGTGCCAGCAGCCGCACAGGGGCACCCCTCCACTTT. The chain uses TRBV6-2 or TRBV6-3 and TRBJ1-6; 7 bases map to TRBD1. This CDR3 is 12 amino acids long. Germline CDR1 reads MNHEY; CDR2 reads SVGEGT. The V gene end was trimmed by 6 bases and the J gene end by 11 bases; junction bases not matched to a gene: 4.

The table lists this clonotype with many counts. In DNA, the CDR3 is TGTGCCAGCAGTTTAGAGGTGAACAGGGGCACTGAAGCTTTCTTT. Translated: CASSLEVNRGTEAFF. This rearrangement joins TRBV12-3 or TRBV12-4 to TRBJ1-1; 7 bases line up with TRBD1. V was pared by 1 base and J by 4 bases, with 6 bases of the junction left unmatched. CDR3 length: 15 residues.

The chain joins TRBV9 to TRBJ1-1; possible D gene TRBD1, 5 bases. V was clipped by 3 bases and J by 5 bases, with 14 bases between them. In germline, CDR1 is SGDLS, CDR2 YYNGEE. The CDR3 has 14 amino acids. The CDR3: CASSEGSAGTEAFF. For the CDR3, the DNA is TGTGCCAGCAGCGAGGGATCGGCAGGGACTGAAGCTTTCTTT.

This clonotype has only one observation. The chain links TRBV5-8 to TRBJ2-1; possible D gene TRBD1, 6 bases. Between the trimmed V and J ends, which lost 9 bases and 9 bases, there was a span of 19 bases. Looked up from germline, CDR1 is SGHTS and CDR2 is YDEGEE. The CDR3 totals 13 residues. CDR3 sequence reads: CAMGLGQGTEQFF. The CDR3 bases are TGTGCCATGGGCTTGGGGCAGGGGACTGAGCAGTTCTTC.

In this sample, this clonotype turned up a few times. The chain joins TRBV15 to TRBJ2-7; 9 bases map to TRBD1. The CDR3 has 15 amino acids. The V gene end was trimmed by 3 bases and the J gene end by 5 bases; junction bases not matched to a gene: 8. CDR1 is LNHNV and CDR2 is YYDKDF in the germline V gene (reference sequence). Here the CDR3 reads CATSSTGTGTNEQYF. Written as DNA, the CDR3 is TGTGCCACCAGCAGCACCGGGACAGGGACCAACGAGCAGTACTTC. Combining the CDR3 with reference TRBV15 and TRBJ2-7 gives the whole variable domain DAMVIQNPRYQVTQFGKPVTLSCSQTLNHNVMYWYQQKSSQAPKLLFHYYDKDFNNEADTPDNFQSRRPNTSFCFLDIRSPGLGDTAMYLCATSSTGTGTNEQYFGPGTRLTVT.

There are a few counts of this clonotype. This chain uses TRBV7-3 with TRBJ2-1, with 7 nucleotides matching TRBD2. CDR3 length equals 17 residues. V was clipped by 0 bases and J by 4 bases; unmatched bases: 9. Germline V gene lookup returns CDR1 SGHTA and CDR2 FQGTGA. This CDR3 reads CASSLTFRGRGYNEQFF. Here the CDR3 DNA reads TGTGCCAGCAGCTTAACCTTCCGCGGGCGGGGGTACAATGAGCAGTTCTTC.

This clonotype has ten or more counts. The chain links TRBV9 to TRBJ2-3, with 11 bases matching TRBD2. Germline lookup yields CDR1 SGDLS and CDR2 YYNGEE. The CDR3 runs to 14 residues. V dropped 4 bases and J dropped 4; count of bases not matched to a gene: 2. CDR3 in amino acids: CASSYSGGADTQYF. CDR3 nucleotide sequence: TGTGCCAGCAGCTATAGCGGGGGGGCAGATACGCAGTATTTT.

In its sample, this clonotype was seen a few times. The genes are TRBV20-1 and TRBJ2-2; TRBD2 is a possible D gene (6 bases). The CDR3 sequence is 15 residues long. Germline CDR1 and CDR2: DFQATT and SNEGSKA (reference sequence). Trimming shortened V by 2 bases and J by 5 bases, and 15 bases separated the two germline ends. The CDR3 sequence: CSARTDQGGTGELFF. The CDR3 DNA reads as TGCAGTGCTAGAACCGACCAGGGAGGAACCGGGGAGCTGTTTTTT.

This clonotype was seen at least ten times. The V call is TRBV29-1, the J call TRBJ1-1; a weak D match, TRBD1 (6 bases). The CDR3 contains 12 residues. Germline loops: CDR1 SQVTM, CDR2 ANQGSEA. V was shortened by 3 bases and J by 5 bases, with 10 bases between the two germline ends. CDR3: CSVDRGGTEAFF. The CDR3, as DNA: TGCAGCGTTGACAGGGGTGGAACTGAAGCTTTCTTT. Full variable domain (outside the CDR3, taken from reference TRBV29-1 and TRBJ1-1): SAVISQKPSRDICQRGTSLTIQCQVDSQVTMMFWYRQQPGQSLTLIATANQGSEATYESGFVIDKFPISRPNLTFSTLTVSNMSPEDSSIYLCSVDRGGTEAFFGQGTRLTVV.

This clonotype was detected many times. V and J are TRBV5-6 and TRBJ2-3, with 10 nucleotides matching TRBD2. The J segment lost 3 bases and the V segment lost 4 bases, leaving 5 bases of the junction unmatched. The CDR3 runs to 15 residues. The germline gives CDR1 SGHDT, CDR2 YYEEEE. CDR3 loop: CASSGLTSGTDTQYF. Here the CDR3 DNA reads TGTGCCAGCAGCGGACTGACTAGCGGGACAGATACGCAGTATTTT.

CDR3 nucleotide sequence: TGTGCCAGCAGTTTAGGGTTGGGACTAGCGGTTACAGATACGCAGTATTTT. Protein sequence: CASSLGLGLAVTDTQYF. This chain links TRBV12-3 or TRBV12-4 with TRBJ2-3, with 11 nucleotides matching TRBD2. The CDR3 contains 17 residues. The V segment lost 1 base and the J segment 3 bases; nucleotides outside the gene matches: 6.

This clonotype was detected a few times. This chain links TRBV20-1 with TRBJ2-3, with 7 nucleotides matching TRBD1. Per the germline V gene, CDR1 is DFQATT and CDR2 is SNEGSKA (reference sequence). The CDR3 loop spans 14 amino acids. J gave up 3 bases and V 4 bases, and 7 bases lay outside the gene matches. The DNA of the CDR3 is TGCAGTGCTACAACAACAGGGGTAACAGATACGCAGTATTTT. Residues: CSATTTGVTDTQYF.

At least ten counts were recorded for this clonotype. V is TRBV20-1 and J is TRBJ1-1; D is undetermined. Germline CDR1 is DFQATT and CDR2 is SNEGSKA (reference sequence). Trimming removed 6 bases at V and 3 bases at J, with 5 bases between. The CDR3 is 10 amino acids. This CDR3 is CSAWDTEAFF. The CDR3 DNA is TGCAGTGCCTGGGACACTGAAGCTTTCTTT.

This clonotype was counted ten times or more. The J gene is TRBJ2-3, the V gene TRBV20-1, with a possible D match to TRBD2 (5 bases). Germline loops: CDR1 DFQATT, CDR2 SNEGSKA (reference sequence). The CDR3 extends over 15 amino acids. V lost 5 bases and J lost 2, with 17 bases in between. The CDR3 coding sequence is TGCAGTGCTGCCGTGACTGGACTCCTCACAGATACGCAGTATTTT. It is translated as CSAAVTGLLTDTQYF.

This clonotype was counted ten times or more. The chain uses TRBV6-5 and TRBJ2-3; D unclear. In germline, CDR1 is MNHEY, CDR2 SVGAGI. Trimming stripped 0 bases from V and 5 bases from J, with 6 bases between. This CDR3 has 13 residues. The CDR3 protein is CASSYSKVDTQYF. The CDR3 DNA reads TGTGCCAGCAGTTACTCGAAGGTAGATACGCAGTATTTT.